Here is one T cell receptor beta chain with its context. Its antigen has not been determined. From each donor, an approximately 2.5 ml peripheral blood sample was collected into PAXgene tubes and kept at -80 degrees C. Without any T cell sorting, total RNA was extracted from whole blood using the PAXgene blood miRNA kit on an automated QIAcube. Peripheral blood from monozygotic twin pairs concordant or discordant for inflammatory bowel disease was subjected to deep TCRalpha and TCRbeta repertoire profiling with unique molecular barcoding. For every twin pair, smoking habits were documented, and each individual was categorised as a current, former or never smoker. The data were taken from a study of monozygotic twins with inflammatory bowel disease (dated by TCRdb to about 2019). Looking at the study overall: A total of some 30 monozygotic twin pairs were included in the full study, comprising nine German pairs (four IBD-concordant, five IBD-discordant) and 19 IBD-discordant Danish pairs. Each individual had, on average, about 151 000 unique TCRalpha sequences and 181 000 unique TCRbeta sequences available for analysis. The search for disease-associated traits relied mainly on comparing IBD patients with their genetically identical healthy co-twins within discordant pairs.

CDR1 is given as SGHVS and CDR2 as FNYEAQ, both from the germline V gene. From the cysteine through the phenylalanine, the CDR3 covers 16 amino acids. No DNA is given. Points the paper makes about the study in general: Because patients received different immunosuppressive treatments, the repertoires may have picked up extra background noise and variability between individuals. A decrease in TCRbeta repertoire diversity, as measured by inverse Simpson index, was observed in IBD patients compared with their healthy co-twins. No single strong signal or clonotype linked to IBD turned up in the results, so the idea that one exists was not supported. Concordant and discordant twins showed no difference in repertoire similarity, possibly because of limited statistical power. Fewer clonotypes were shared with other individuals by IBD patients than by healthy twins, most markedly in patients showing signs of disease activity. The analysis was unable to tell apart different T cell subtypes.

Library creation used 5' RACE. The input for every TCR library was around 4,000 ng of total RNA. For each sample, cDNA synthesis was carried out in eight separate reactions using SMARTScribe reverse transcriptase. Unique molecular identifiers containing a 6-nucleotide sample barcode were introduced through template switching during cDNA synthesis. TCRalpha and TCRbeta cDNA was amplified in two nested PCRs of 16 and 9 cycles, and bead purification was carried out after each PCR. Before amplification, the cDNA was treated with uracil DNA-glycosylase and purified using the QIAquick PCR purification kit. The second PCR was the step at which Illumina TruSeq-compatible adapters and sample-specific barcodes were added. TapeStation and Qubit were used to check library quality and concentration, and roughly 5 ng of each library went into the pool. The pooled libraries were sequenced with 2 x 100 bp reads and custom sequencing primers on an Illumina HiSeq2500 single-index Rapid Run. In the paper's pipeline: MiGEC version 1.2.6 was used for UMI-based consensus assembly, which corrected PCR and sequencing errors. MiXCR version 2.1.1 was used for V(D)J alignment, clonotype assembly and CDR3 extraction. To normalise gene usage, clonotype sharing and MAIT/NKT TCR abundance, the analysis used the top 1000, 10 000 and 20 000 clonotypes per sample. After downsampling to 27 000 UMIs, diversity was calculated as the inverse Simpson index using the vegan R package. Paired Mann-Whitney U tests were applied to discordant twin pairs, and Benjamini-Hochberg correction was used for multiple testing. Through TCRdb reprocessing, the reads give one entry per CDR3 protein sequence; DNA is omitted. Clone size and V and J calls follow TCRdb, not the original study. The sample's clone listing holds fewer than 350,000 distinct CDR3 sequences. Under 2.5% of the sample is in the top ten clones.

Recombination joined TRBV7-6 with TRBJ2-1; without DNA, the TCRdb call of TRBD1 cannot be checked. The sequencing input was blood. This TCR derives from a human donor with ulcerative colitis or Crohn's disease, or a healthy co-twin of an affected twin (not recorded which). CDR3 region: CASSRRWTNSYNEQFF.